The clone carrying this TCR beta chain has a single count. This sample stems from a study of blood T cell repertoires in COVID-19. Study-wide background: Researchers got acute and convalescent COVID-19 samples from the United States, Italy and Spain. Sources were T cells, B-cell-depleted T cells, or PBMCs; the material itself was cDNA or gDNA.

Losses at the gene ends were 3 bases for V and 2 bases for J; bases not matched to a gene: 14. Germline V gene lookup returns CDR1 LNHDA and CDR2 SQIVND (reference sequence). This CDR3 comprises 19 residues. Original data processing: For nucleated cells, counts were estimated from reference gene primer amplification. Profiled with immunoSEQ multiplex PCR; TCRdb holds only in-frame clones, not every one. V and J calls and clone size are as listed in that table; D and trimming were resolved from the DNA. The sample contains around 240,000 clones, around 83% of which appear only once. The TCR comes from a woman in her forties or fifties with acute or convalescent COVID-19. Material for sequencing was peripheral blood. V gene TRBV19 combines with J gene TRBJ1-5, with 9 bases aligning to TRBD1. The DNA of the CDR3 is TGTGCCAGTAGTATCAGGGACAGGGACGCCAACTTAGGCAATCAGCCCCAGCATTTT. Translating gives CASSIRDRDANLGNQPQHF. Full variable domain (missing parts from reference TRBV19 and TRBJ1-5): DGGITQSPKYLFRKEGQNVTLSCEQNLNHDAMYWYRQDPGQGLRLIYYSQIVNDFQKGDIAEGYSVSREKKESFPLTVTSAQKNPTAFYLCASSIRDRDANLGNQPQHFGDGTRLSIL.